The 9 T cell receptor beta chains in this list originate from one sample, sequenced in a study of cytomegalovirus exposure and HLA in healthy donors (TCRdb year 2017). Libraries came from the immunoSEQ multiplex PCR assay. A mixture of 60 forward primers for TCR Vbeta segments and 13 reverse primers for TCR Jbeta segments was used in the multiplex PCR. TCRdb took this table from immuneACCESS and kept in-frame rearrangements with V and J called. Such tables lack part of the clones; where checked against another copy, unresolved V genes explain under half of the gap, and the rest is unexplained. The sample's table lists a count of under 85,000 clones. The biggest ten clones account for around 15% of the sample. What was sequenced was PBMCs. All receptors derive from a boy younger than 18 in good health and CMV-seronegative.

The J gene is TRBJ2-7, the V gene TRBV28; 12 bases fit TRBD1. Germline values: CDR1 MDHEN, CDR2 SYDVKM. V was clipped by 7 bases and J by 5 bases; unmatched bases: 12. The CDR3 is 16 amino acids. The CDR3 sequence: CASNSKGGTGGDEQYF. CDR3 DNA sequence: TGTGCCAGCAACTCGAAGGGTGGGACAGGGGGCGACGAGCAGTACTTC.

CDR3 sequence: CASRGQNTEAFF. CDR3 nucleotides: TGTGCCAGCAGGGGGCAGAACACTGAAGCTTTCTTT. The chain recombines TRBV2 with TRBJ1-1; a possible D gene is TRBD1 (5 bases). The CDR3 totals 12 residues. Germline V CDR1 and CDR2: SNHLY, FYNNEI. The germline V and J ends were trimmed by 6 bases and 1 base, with 6 bases remaining between them.

This chain connects TRBV7-6 to TRBJ1-2; D ambiguous. Trimming removed 4 bases at V and 0 bases at J, with 12 bases between. The CDR3 is 15 amino acids. CDR1 SGHVS and CDR2 FNYEAQ come from the germline V gene. As DNA, the CDR3 is TGTGCCAGCAGCTCGGGAGAGAAGGCTAACTATGGCTACACCTTC. This codes for CASSSGEKANYGYTF.

A remark on this clone: This CDR3 is also generated by other DNA sequences in the sample. The V gene is TRBV9, the J gene TRBJ1-1; 8 nucleotides match TRBD1. The CDR3 has 12 residues. V was pared by 4 bases and J by 8 bases, with 4 bases of the junction left unmatched. Germline values: CDR1 SGDLS, CDR2 YYNGEE. The CDR3 protein is CASSPGGLEAFF. CDR3 sequence (DNA): TGTGCCAGCAGCCCAGGGGGCCTCGAAGCTTTCTTT.

This rearrangement joins TRBV30 to TRBJ2-2; D is ambiguous. The germline V gene encodes CDR1 GTSNPN and CDR2 SVGIG (reference sequence). Trimming shortened V by 0 bases and J by 1 base, and 9 bases separated the two germline ends. The CDR3 runs to 15 residues. The CDR3: CAWSVIGGNTGELFF. In DNA form, the CDR3 reads TGTGCCTGGAGTGTAATAGGCGGGAACACCGGGGAGCTGTTTTTT. Full variable domain (rest looked up from reference TRBV30 and TRBJ2-2): SQTIHQWPATLVQPVGSPLSLECTVEGTSNPNLYWYRQAAGRGLQLLFYSVGIGQISSEVPQNLSASRPQDRQFILSSKKLLLSDSGFYLCAWSVIGGNTGELFFGEGSRLTVL.

V usage is TRBV6-5 and J usage is TRBJ1-1; tentatively, D is TRBD1 (5 bases). Germline loops: CDR1 MNHEY, CDR2 SVGAGI. The V gene lost 6 bases and the J gene lost 1 base, with 9 bases spanning the gap. This CDR3 is 13 amino acids long. The CDR3 bases are TGTGCCAGCAGACCCCAGGGGAACACTGAAGCTTTCTTT. This encodes CASRPQGNTEAFF.

The V and J genes are TRBV7-3 and TRBJ1-1, with unresolved D. This CDR3 has 13 amino acids. V lost 5 bases to trimming and J lost 1 base, with 8 bases between them. Per the germline V gene, CDR1 is SGHTA and CDR2 is FQGTGA. The CDR3 here is CASSLRRNTEAFF. For the CDR3, the DNA is TGTGCCAGCAGCCTCCGGAGGAACACTGAAGCTTTCTTT.

Points on this clone: Different DNA sequences within this sample yield the same CDR3. The V and J genes are TRBV14 and TRBJ2-5; no firm D call. Germline V lookup: CDR1 SGHDN, CDR2 FVKESK. The CDR3 spans 11 residues. V dropped 3 bases and J dropped 5 bases, with 4 bases sitting between them. DNA for the CDR3: TGTGCCAGCAGCCAGCAGGAGACCCAGTACTTC. This sequence encodes CASSQQETQYF.

Here the CDR3 DNA reads TGTGCCAGTACCTCGTCGACAGGGACGAGCAATCAGCCCCAGCATTTT. Translating it yields CASTSSTGTSNQPQHF. The chain joins TRBV19 to TRBJ1-5, with 7 bases identical to TRBD1. There are 16 residues in the CDR3. J was trimmed by 1 base and V by 7 bases; bases with no gene match: 10. The germline gives CDR1 LNHDA, CDR2 SQIVND (reference sequence).